Below are 15 T cell receptor beta chains sequenced from a single sample in a study of cytomegalovirus exposure and HLA in healthy donors. Using immunoSEQ multiplex PCR, the repertoire was profiled, and TCRdb retains in-frame clones only, with some absent. The sample shows 110,000 or so clones, 75% to 90% of them seen only once. The sample was PBMCs. Every receptor here comes from a man between 18 and 35 years old in good health and CMV-seropositive.

The chain joins TRBV4-3 to TRBJ1-3, with D perhaps TRBD1 (5 bases). The CDR3 has 17 residues. Trimming cost V 3 bases and J 0 bases, with 15 bases left between them. Per germline, CDR1 LGHNA and CDR2 YSLEER. Here the CDR3 DNA reads TGCGCCAGCAGCCATCCTAAGACAGCGACCTCTGGAAACACCATATATTTT. Encoded protein: CASSHPKTATSGNTIYF.

The gene calls are TRBV5-5 and TRBJ2-1; a possible D gene is TRBD1 (5 bases). Germline V gives CDR1 SGHKS, CDR2 YYEKEE (reference sequence). Trimming took off 1 base at V and 12 bases at J, with 11 bases between the two ends. The CDR3 has 12 residues. CDR3 nucleotides: TGTGCCAGCAGCTTGAGGGGCCAGGGGCAGTTCTTC. Protein: CASSLRGQGQFF.

This chain joins TRBV5-1 and TRBJ1-4; perhaps TRBD1 as D (5 bases). CDR1 is SGHRS and CDR2 is YFSETQ in the germline V gene. The CDR3 is made up of 16 amino acids. V lost 2 bases to trimming and J lost 0 bases, with 11 bases between them. Here the CDR3 reads CASSLTGGTTNEKLFF. The CDR3, as DNA: TGCGCCAGCAGCTTAACAGGCGGGACAACTAATGAAAAACTGTTTTTT.

The genes are TRBV28 and TRBJ2-3; TRBD1 matches 10 bases. The germline gives CDR1 MDHEN, CDR2 SYDVKM. The CDR3 has 14 residues. Trimming took 8 bases from V and 3 from J; bases not matched to a gene: 5. The CDR3 loop reads CASSRGQGTDTQYF. The CDR3 DNA reads TGTGCCAGCTCTAGGGGACAGGGGACAGATACGCAGTATTTT.

The J gene is TRBJ2-3, the V gene TRBV7-9; D possibly corresponds to TRBD2 (5 bases). The length of the CDR3 is 15 residues. Germline CDR1 and CDR2: SEHNR and FQNEAQ (reference sequence). With 0 bases removed from V and 4 bases from J, the gap between germline ends came to 11 bases. CDR3 in amino acids: CASSLASGGPDTQYF. CDR3 DNA: TGTGCCAGCAGCTTAGCGTCCGGAGGCCCAGATACGCAGTATTTT.

The CDR3 here is CASSLDRGVGQPQHF. The CDR3 nucleotides are TGTGCCAGCAGCTTAGATCGCGGTGTAGGTCAGCCCCAGCATTTT. This chain joins TRBV11-2 and TRBJ1-5; no firm D call. Germline V gives CDR1 SGHAT, CDR2 FQNNGV. V lost 0 bases and J lost 6, with 12 bases in between. The CDR3 is made up of 15 amino acids.

This chain links TRBV11-2 with TRBJ2-7; TRBD1 matches 8 bases. CDR1 and CDR2 (germline): SGHAT, FQNNGV. The V gene end was trimmed by 1 base and the J gene end by 6 bases; junction bases not matched to a gene: 5. This CDR3 spans 14 amino acids. This CDR3 is CASSLADRAGEQYF. CDR3 coding DNA: TGTGCCAGCAGCTTAGCGGACAGGGCGGGCGAGCAGTACTTC.

This clone was recorded only once. The chain combines TRBV29-1 with TRBJ2-1; TRBD1 matches 10 bases. From germline, CDR1 is SQVTM and CDR2 ANQGSEA. This CDR3 has 13 residues. V shed 6 bases and J 4 bases; nucleotides not matched to a gene: 3. CDR3 sequence: CSVRDRGYNEQFF. The CDR3 nucleotides read TGCAGCGTACGGGACAGGGGATACAATGAGCAGTTCTTC.

J is TRBJ2-1 and V is TRBV5-4, with TRBD2 identical over 11 bases. The CDR3 contains 15 residues. Trimming took 2 bases from V and 8 from J; bases not matched to a gene: 6. Per germline, CDR1 SGHNT and CDR2 YYREEE (reference sequence). CDR3 protein: CASSLLAGEFHEQFF. The CDR3 DNA follows: TGTGCCAGCAGCTTACTAGCGGGGGAGTTCCATGAGCAGTTCTTC.

The chain recombines TRBV6-1 with TRBJ1-6, with D uncertain. The CDR3 covers 17 residues. The germline V gene encodes CDR1 MNHNS and CDR2 SASEGT. V dropped 2 bases and J dropped 4 bases, with 15 bases sitting between them. DNA for the CDR3: TGTGCCAGCAGTGAAACTTCTCCAGACAAATATAATTCACCCCTCCACTTT. Its translation: CASSETSPDKYNSPLHF.

This clone was observed a single time. The rearrangement links TRBV7-9 to TRBJ1-1; perhaps TRBD1 as D (6 bases). The CDR3 runs to 16 residues. Germline CDR1 and CDR2: SEHNR and FQNEAQ (reference sequence). Trimming pared 5 bases from V and 11 bases from J, leaving 27 bases between. CDR3 residues: CASSLTPRRGEGEAFF. CDR3 DNA sequence: TGTGCCAGCAGCCTAACCCCGAGGAGGGGGGAGGGAGAGGCTTTCTTT.

The gene calls are TRBV13 and TRBJ1-4, with TRBD1 matching over 9 bases. Trimming took 4 bases from V and 8 from J; bases not matched to a gene: 2. The CDR3 is 13 amino acids. The germline CDR1 and CDR2 sequences are PRHDT and FYEKMQ (reference sequence). CDR3 protein: CASSSGQGEKLFF. CDR3 nucleotides: TGTGCCAGCAGCTCGGGACAGGGCGAAAAACTGTTTTTT. The variable domain in full, completed from reference TRBV13 and TRBJ1-4, reads AAGVIQSPRHLIKEKRETATLKCYPIPRHDTVYWYQQGPGQDPQFLISFYEKMQSDKGSIPDRFSAQQFSDYHSELNMSSLELGDSALYFCASSSGQGEKLFFGSGTQLSVL.

The rearrangement links TRBV7-8 to TRBJ1-4, with 8 bases identical to TRBD1. V was pared by 4 bases and J by 2 bases, with 3 bases of the junction left unmatched. CDR1 and CDR2 from the germline V gene are SGHVS and FQNEAQ. CDR3 length: 15 amino acids. In DNA form, the CDR3 reads TGTGCCAGCAGCTCCCAGGGGGCGACTAATGAAAAACTGTTTTTT. Protein product: CASSSQGATNEKLFF.

This rearrangement joins TRBV6-6 to TRBJ1-5, with TRBD1 matching 9 bases. Germline CDR1 and CDR2: MNHNY and SVGAGI (reference sequence). The length of the CDR3 is 16 residues. J gave up 4 bases and V 7 bases, and 11 bases lay outside the gene matches. The CDR3 sequence: CASTATTGGSNQPQHF. The DNA for the CDR3 is TGTGCCAGCACCGCAACGACAGGGGGGAGTAATCAGCCCCAGCATTTT.

The rearrangement uses TRBV28 and TRBJ2-2; possibly TRBD2 for D (6 bases). This CDR3 is 17 amino acids long. The germline gives CDR1 MDHEN, CDR2 SYDVKM. V dropped 5 bases and J dropped 4 bases, with 20 bases sitting between them. The CDR3 here is CASSQSRGGWSTGELFF. The CDR3 bases are TGTGCCAGCAGTCAATCTCGAGGAGGGTGGAGCACCGGGGAGCTGTTTTTT.